A selection of T cell receptor beta chains follows, all from one sample in a study of early T cells in non-severe SARS-CoV-2 infection. TCRdb re-called the 5' RACE reads through MiXCR, storing one row per CDR3 protein. The table records approximately 49,000 distinct CDR3 sequences, roughly 10% of them present only once. The specimen sequenced was whole blood. The receptors originated from an adult who was a healthcare worker with PCR-confirmed SARS-CoV-2 infection or an uninfected control (not recorded which). CDR3s include the opening cysteine and the closing phenylalanine or tryptophan. Each record gives: D gene, J gene, clone size, V gene, CDR3 DNA, CDR3 protein. A D gene is named only where the DNA matches it firmly. A clone size is listed for some rows: how often the clone was seen (once, few, many), or a class if it is expanded.

D: -; J: TRBJ1-3; size: many; V: TRBV2; DNA: TGTGCCAGCAGTTTCTTTACTAACTCTGGAAACACCATATATTTT; CDR3: CASSFFTNSGNTIYF
D: -; J: TRBJ2-7; size: few; V: TRBV27; DNA: TGTGCCAGCAGTTTAAGGGTATCTACCGCCAGGTCCTACGAGCAGTACTTC; CDR3: CASSLRVSTARSYEQYF
D: -; J: TRBJ1-6; size: few; V: TRBV7-9; DNA: TGTGCCAGCAGCTCCTCGAATAATTCACCCCTCCACTTT; CDR3: CASSSSNNSPLHF
D: TRBD2; J: TRBJ2-7; size: many; V: TRBV10-2; DNA: TGCGCCAGCAGTGAGGGGTCTAGCGGGAGGTTATACGAGCAGTACTTC; CDR3: CASSEGSSGRLYEQYF
D: -; J: TRBJ1-6; size: -; V: TRBV9; DNA: TGTGCCAGCAGCGGAGGGGATCATTCACCCCTCCACTTT; CDR3: CASSGGDHSPLHF
D: TRBD1; J: TRBJ2-7; size: -; V: TRBV6-2/TRBV6-3; DNA: TGTGCCAGCAGTCCCCAGACAGGGACGATCTACGAGCAGTACTTC; CDR3: CASSPQTGTIYEQYF
D: -; J: TRBJ2-2; size: few; V: TRBV6-6; DNA: TGTGCCAGCAACGGGGCTAACACCGGGGAGCTGTTTTTT; CDR3: CASNGANTGELFF
D: -; J: TRBJ1-1; size: few; V: TRBV3-1; DNA: TGTGCCAGCAGCCTAGGGAGGGGGAGAACTGAAGCTTTCTTT; CDR3: CASSLGRGRTEAFF
D: TRBD1; J: TRBJ2-7; size: -; V: TRBV4-1; DNA: TGCGCCAGCAGCCAAGCAGGGGGCAGCTCCTACGAGCAGTACTTC; CDR3: CASSQAGGSSYEQYF
D: -; J: TRBJ2-2; size: many; V: TRBV9; DNA: TGTGCCAGCAGCGTAGGGACAGCTAACACCGGGGAGCTGTTTTTT; CDR3: CASSVGTANTGELFF
D: -; J: TRBJ2-2; size: -; V: TRBV7-9; DNA: TGTGCCAGCAGCTTAGGAGAGTCGAACACCGGGGAGCTGTTTTTT; CDR3: CASSLGESNTGELFF
D: -; J: TRBJ2-7; size: few; V: TRBV7-2; DNA: TGTGCCAGCAGCCTAGGGGGAGCCTCCTACGAGCAGTACTTC; CDR3: CASSLGGASYEQYF
D: TRBD1; J: TRBJ2-2; size: many; V: TRBV6-2/TRBV6-3; DNA: TGTGCCAGCAGTTATCCTCCGGGACAGAGGAACACCGGGGAGCTGTTTTTT; CDR3: CASSYPPGQRNTGELFF
D: -; J: TRBJ2-3; size: -; V: TRBV19; DNA: TGTGCCAGTAGTATCCAGCCAGGGGGCACAGATACGCAGTATTTT; CDR3: CASSIQPGGTDTQYF
D: TRBD1; J: TRBJ2-2; size: -; V: TRBV4-1; DNA: TGCGCCAGCAGCCATCCTGGTGGACAGGGGGACACCGGGGAGCTGTTTTTT; CDR3: CASSHPGGQGDTGELFF
D: -; J: TRBJ2-1; size: -; V: TRBV3-1; DNA: TGTGCCAGCAGCCAAGATCTAGGCCAATCCCCCTACAATGAGCAGTTCTTC; CDR3: CASSQDLGQSPYNEQFF
D: TRBD1; J: TRBJ1-1; size: many; V: TRBV11-2; DNA: TGTGCCACCCAGGGGACAGGGTACACTGAAGCTTTCTTT; CDR3: CATQGTGYTEAFF
D: TRBD2; J: TRBJ2-1; size: many; V: TRBV7-3; DNA: TGTGCCAGCACCTGGGCGGGAGGCGGGTACAATGAGCAGTTCTTC; CDR3: CASTWAGGGYNEQFF
D: -; J: TRBJ2-7; size: -; V: TRBV29-1; DNA: TGCAGCGCCCTGACAGGAGAGGGGTACGAGCAGTACTTC; CDR3: CSALTGEGYEQYF
D: -; J: TRBJ1-1; size: many; V: TRBV29-1; DNA: TGCAGCGTTGAAAATCCAGCCCGGAACACTGAAGCTTTCTTT; CDR3: CSVENPARNTEAFF
D: TRBD1; J: TRBJ1-5; size: once; V: TRBV7-8; DNA: TGTGCCAGCAGCTTAGAGGCAGGGGGCGGAACGGGTCAGCCCCAGCATTTT; CDR3: CASSLEAGGGTGQPQHF
D: -; J: TRBJ2-1; size: -; V: TRBV15; DNA: TGTGCCACCAATTCTCCAGCGCAAACCTACAATGAGCAGTTCTTC; CDR3: CATNSPAQTYNEQFF
D: -; J: TRBJ2-2; size: -; V: TRBV3-1; DNA: TGTGCCAGCAGCCCCGCCCACGGGGAGCTGTTTTTT; CDR3: CASSPAHGELFF
D: TRBD1; J: TRBJ2-1; size: many; V: TRBV5-3; DNA: TGTGCCAGAAGCTTGGTTTCCGGGACAGACTACTCTAATGAGCAGTTCTTC; CDR3: CARSLVSGTDYSNEQFF
D: -; J: TRBJ1-6; size: -; V: TRBV7-3; DNA: TGTGCCAGCAGCCCTGGACGGTCCTCACCCCTCCACTTT; CDR3: CASSPGRSSPLHF
D: TRBD2; J: TRBJ2-5; size: -; V: TRBV3-1; DNA: TGTGCCAGCAGCTCTGAGCGGGGGCCAGAGACCCAGTACTTC; CDR3: CASSSERGPETQYF
D: TRBD2; J: TRBJ2-1; size: -; V: TRBV5-4; DNA: TGTGCCAGCAGCTCCGGACTAGCGGGAGTGTCTGGAAATGAGCAGTTCTTC; CDR3: CASSSGLAGVSGNEQFF
D: TRBD1; J: TRBJ2-1; size: -; V: TRBV24-1; DNA: TGTGCCACCAGTGATTTGGACAGGGGGGACTACAATGAGCAGTTCTTC; CDR3: CATSDLDRGDYNEQFF
D: -; J: TRBJ1-2; size: -; V: TRBV5-6; DNA: TGTGCCAGCAGCCCCGCCGGCAGGGGATATGTCTACACCTTC; CDR3: CASSPAGRGYVYTF
D: -; J: TRBJ2-2; size: many; V: TRBV12-3/TRBV12-4; DNA: TGTGCCAGCAGTTTTCTTGAGGAGCGGGACACCGGGGAGCTGTTTTTT; CDR3: CASSFLEERDTGELFF
D: -; J: TRBJ1-4; size: -; V: TRBV5-1; DNA: TGCGCCAGCAGCTTGGATCCAGGGTCAATCGGACTGTTTTTT; CDR3: CASSLDPGSIGLFF
D: TRBD1; J: TRBJ1-1; size: many; V: TRBV20-1; DNA: TGCAGTGCTGCCATCGGGACAGGGTTACTCACTGAAGCTTTCTTT; CDR3: CSAAIGTGLLTEAFF
D: -; J: TRBJ2-7; size: -; V: TRBV6-2/TRBV6-3; DNA: TGTGCCAGCAAGGGCCAGCCCTACGAGCAGTACTTC; CDR3: CASKGQPYEQYF
D: -; J: TRBJ2-7; size: many; V: TRBV9; DNA: TGTGCCAGCAGCGTTACTCCCGGGACGGGTAACGAGCAGTACTTC; CDR3: CASSVTPGTGNEQYF
D: TRBD2; J: TRBJ2-7; size: many; V: TRBV28; DNA: TGTGCCAGCAGTGTAGCGGGGGGGCTCTCCTACGAGCAGTACTTC; CDR3: CASSVAGGLSYEQYF
D: -; J: TRBJ1-4; size: -; V: TRBV7-9; DNA: TGTGCCAGCAGCTTGCGGGCAGGGAACTTTAATGAAAAACTGTTTTTT; CDR3: CASSLRAGNFNEKLFF
D: -; J: TRBJ2-3; size: -; V: TRBV6-5; DNA: TGTGCCAGCCGCCCAGCGGTCGGCGCAGATACGCAGTATTTT; CDR3: CASRPAVGADTQYF
D: -; J: TRBJ1-5; size: many; V: TRBV30; DNA: TGTGCCTGGAGTGTACAGGGCAATCAGCCCCAGCATTTT; CDR3: CAWSVQGNQPQHF
D: TRBD2; J: TRBJ2-7; size: -; V: TRBV7-6; DNA: TGTGCCAGCAGCCTCAGGGGGCAGGCGGGGACTAGCGGGAGAGCCGAGCAGTACTTC; CDR3: CASSLRGQAGTSGRAEQYF
D: -; J: TRBJ2-6; size: -; V: TRBV20-1; DNA: TGCAGTGCTAGGACTGCTGGGGCCAACGTCCTGACTTTC; CDR3: CSARTAGANVLTF
D: TRBD1; J: TRBJ2-7; size: many; V: TRBV18; DNA: TGTGCCAGCTCACCACTCCGGACAGGGGCATTAAGCTCCTACGAGCAGTACTTC; CDR3: CASSPLRTGALSSYEQYF
D: -; J: TRBJ1-1; size: few; V: TRBV5-1; DNA: TGCGCCAGCAGCTCCAATTTCCCTTACACTGAAGCTTTCTTT; CDR3: CASSSNFPYTEAFF
D: -; J: TRBJ2-3; size: many; V: TRBV5-1; DNA: TGCGCCAGCAGCTTGCAGGGTCAGTCAGATACGCAGTATTTT; CDR3: CASSLQGQSDTQYF
D: TRBD2; J: TRBJ2-3; size: many; V: TRBV6-1; DNA: TGTGCCAGCAGCCTAGGCCCAGCGGGAGGGGATACGCAGTATTTT; CDR3: CASSLGPAGGDTQYF
D: TRBD1; J: TRBJ1-5; size: few; V: TRBV3-1; DNA: TGTGCCAGCAGCAAGGGACAGGGGGCGAATCAGCCCCAGCATTTT; CDR3: CASSKGQGANQPQHF
D: TRBD1; J: TRBJ1-5; size: many; V: TRBV7-3; DNA: TGTGCCAGCAGCCCGACAGGGGGCAATCAGCCCCAGCATTTT; CDR3: CASSPTGGNQPQHF
D: -; J: TRBJ2-1; size: -; V: TRBV19; DNA: TGTGCCAGTAGTATCGGTGGGACGGCGGGCAATGAGCAGTTCTTC; CDR3: CASSIGGTAGNEQFF
D: -; J: TRBJ2-1; size: -; V: TRBV11-1; DNA: TGTGCCAGCAGTCCCCCGGAGGGCAGGTCCTACAATGAGCAGTTCTTC; CDR3: CASSPPEGRSYNEQFF